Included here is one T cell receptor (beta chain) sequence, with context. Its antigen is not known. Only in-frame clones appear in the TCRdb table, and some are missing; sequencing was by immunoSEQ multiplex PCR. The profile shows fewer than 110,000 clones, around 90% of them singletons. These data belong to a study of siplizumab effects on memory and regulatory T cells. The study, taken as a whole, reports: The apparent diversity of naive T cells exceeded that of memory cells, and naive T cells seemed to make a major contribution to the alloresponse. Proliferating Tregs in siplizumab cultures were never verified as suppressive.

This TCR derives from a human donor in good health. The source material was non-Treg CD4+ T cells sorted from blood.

The DNA for the CDR3 is TGTGCCAGCAGTAACCCCCCTAGCGGGAGAAGTGAGCAGTTCTTC. Its translation is CASSNPPSGRSEQFF. The genes are TRBV6-5 and TRBJ2-1; 10 bases are shared with TRBD2. The V segment lost 5 bases and the J segment 9 bases; nucleotides outside the gene matches: 10. This CDR3 comprises 15 residues. Per the germline V gene, CDR1 is MNHEY and CDR2 is SVGAGI.